The 17 T cell receptor beta chains listed next were all sequenced from one sample in a study of tissue T cells after allogeneic stem cell transplantation. Repertoires were generated with immunoSEQ multiplex PCR, while TCRdb's copy carries only in-frame clones and drops some. Of about 9,000 clones in the sample, roughly 38% are singletons; the top ten hold around 3%. The time point was: mouse harvest day 14 after allogeneic transplant. Tail vein injection delivered 10^7 T-cell-depleted bone marrow cells and 10^6 splenic CD5+ T cells. Sequenced material: skin. Receptors originate from a female BALB/c mouse given C57BL/6 T cells with graft-versus-host disease after an allogeneic hematopoietic cell transplant.

Turning to this clone: Gene names refer to mouse genes. The CDR3 reads CASSFQGYTEVFF. CDR3 DNA (partial): TGTGCCAGCAGCTTCCAGGGGTACACAGAAGTCTTC. The gene calls are TRBV3 and TRBJ1-1, with TRBD1 as a possible D gene (6 bases). The read ends 1 residue early relative to the CDR3; the germline J gene fills the gap. CDR1 is SNHLY and CDR2 is FYNGKV in the germline V gene (reference sequence). CDR3 length: 13 residues. V lost 3 bases and J lost 3, with 8 bases in between.

This clone was counted a few times. Each gene name is a mouse one. The read comes to an end 1 residue before the CDR3 does, leaving the germline J gene to fill in the end. The chain uses TRBV3 and TRBJ2-3, with a tentative D call TRBD1 (6 bases). This CDR3 has 14 amino acids. Germline loops: CDR1 SNHLY, CDR2 FYNGKV (reference sequence). With 5 bases removed from V and 0 bases from J, the gap between germline ends came to 9 bases. Partial CDR3 DNA: TGTGCCAGCAGCCGAGGGGGTAGTGCAGAAACGCTGTAT. Translating it yields CASSRGGSAETLY. The CDR3 in its entirety is CASSRGGSAETLYF. Together with reference TRBV3 and TRBJ2-3, the CDR3 gives the full variable domain: GPKVLQIPSHQIIDMGQMVTLNCDPVSNHLYFYWYKQILGQQMEFLVNFYNGKVMEKSKLFKDQFSVERPDGSYFTLKIQPTALEDSAVYFCASSRGGSAETLYFGSGTRLTVL.

Details on this clone: Germline and genes: mouse. Read coverage stops 1 residue before the CDR3 terminus; the germline J gene supplies the remainder. The chain couples TRBV26 to TRBJ1-6; D is unclear. TRBJ1-6 is given ORF status, its function remaining uncertain. Trimming took off 0 bases at V and 6 bases at J, with 3 bases between the two ends. The CDR3 has 13 residues. Germline V lookup: CDR1 KGHPV, CDR2 FQNQEV (reference sequence). The CDR3 bases that were read are TGTGCCAGCAGTCTGTCGACTAATTCGCCCCTCTAC. Its translation: CASSLSTNSPLY. The CDR3 reads in full as CASSLSTNSPLYF.

About this clone itself: Mouse gene names apply. From the germline J gene comes the end of the CDR3, since the read stops 1 residue before it. The chain is built from TRBV13-1 and TRBJ2-7; D might be TRBD1 (6 bases). CDR1 NSHNY and CDR2 SYGAGN come from the germline V gene. V gave up 0 bases and J gave up 4 bases, with 8 bases separating them. CDR3 size: 13 residues. The CDR3 spells CASSDGTEYEQYF. The DNA read from the CDR3 is TGTGCCAGCAGTGATGGGACAGAATATGAACAGTAC.

In the case of this clone: Here the gene names and germline are mouse. The sequenced fragment ends 1 residue before the CDR3 boundary, so the rest is inferred from the germline J gene. The chain recombines TRBV3 with TRBJ1-3, with 10 bases matching TRBD1. Germline V CDR1 and CDR2: SNHLY, FYNGKV (reference sequence). This CDR3 contains 16 residues. Unmatched junction bases numbered 4, after V lost 5 bases and J lost 0 bases. The CDR3 DNA, read in part, is TGTGCCAGCAGCCTGGGACAGGGGTATTCTGGAAATACGCTCTAT. Translating it yields CASSLGQGYSGNTLY. The CDR3 in its entirety is CASSLGQGYSGNTLYF.

This clone ranks as medium-sized. Genes and germline come from the mouse. The CDR3 extends 1 residue past the end of the read, so its final part is completed from the germline J gene. V is TRBV3 and J is TRBJ2-5; 9 bases are shared with TRBD2. The CDR3 extends over 17 amino acids. Germline V gene lookup returns CDR1 SNHLY and CDR2 FYNGKV (reference sequence). The trim removed 5 bases at V and 2 bases at J, leaving 11 bases unmatched. The CDR3 is CASSPQNNWGVQDTQYF. The sequenced part of the CDR3 DNA is TGTGCCAGCAGCCCTCAAAATAACTGGGGGGTCCAAGACACCCAGTAC. The full variable domain, with the rest looked up from reference TRBV3 and TRBJ2-5, is GPKVLQIPSHQIIDMGQMVTLNCDPVSNHLYFYWYKQILGQQMEFLVNFYNGKVMEKSKLFKDQFSVERPDGSYFTLKIQPTALEDSAVYFCASSPQNNWGVQDTQYFGPGTRLLVL.

Note on this clone: Here the gene names and germline are mouse. Sequencing ends 1 residue short of the CDR3 end; the germline J gene provides the rest. The rearrangement links TRBV19 to TRBJ2-7; 14 positions agree with TRBD2. The junction had 7 bases not matched to a gene; V was cut back by 1 base and J by 7 bases. CDR3 size: 16 residues. Per the germline V gene, CDR1 is FNHDT and CDR2 is SITEND (reference sequence). The part of the CDR3 DNA that was read is TGTGCCAGCAGTATAACCCTGGGACTGGGGGGGCGAGAACAGTAC. Translating it yields CASSITLGLGGREQY. Given in full, the CDR3 is CASSITLGLGGREQYF.

In this sample, this clone is large. Genes and germline come from the mouse. Partial CDR3 DNA: TGTGCCAGCAGTCTCAGTGCAAACACAGAAGTCTTC. This gives the protein CASSLSANTEVF. The full CDR3 sequence reads CASSLSANTEVFF. The J gene is TRBJ1-1, the V gene TRBV26; D gene ambiguous. The observed sequence ends 1 residue before the CDR3 terminus, with the missing tail filled in from the germline J gene. V lost 3 bases, J lost 0 bases, and 5 bases lay in between. The CDR3 is 13 residues long. Germline loops: CDR1 KGHPV, CDR2 FQNQEV (reference sequence).

A word on this clone: Mouse gene names apply. The same CDR3 also results from other DNA sequences found in this sample. CDR3 region: CASSPLGNQDTQYF. CDR3 DNA, as far as it was read: TGTGCCAGCAGCCCGCTGGGGAACCAAGACACCCAGTAC. This chain uses TRBV3 with TRBJ2-5; D might be TRBD2 (6 bases). The sequenced fragment ends 1 residue before the CDR3 boundary, so the rest is inferred from the germline J gene. The germline gives CDR1 SNHLY, CDR2 FYNGKV (reference sequence). The V end was cut by 5 bases, the J end by 0 bases, with 9 bases between. CDR3 length equals 14 residues.

This clone is labeled as medium-sized. Gene labels here are mouse ones. With the read ending 1 residue before the CDR3 end, the germline J gene is used to fill in that end. The chain employs TRBV13-3 and TRBJ1-3; TRBD1 is a possible D gene (6 bases). V shed 2 bases and J shed 0 bases, with 12 bases lying between them. This CDR3 region has 16 residues. Germline CDR1 NNHDY, CDR2 SYVADS. The sequenced CDR3 bases are TGTGCCAGCAGTGAGGCCCAGGGGTCTTCTGGAAATACGCTCTAT. Its translation is CASSEAQGSSGNTLY. The complete CDR3 protein is CASSEAQGSSGNTLYF.

Concerning this clone itself: Gene names and germline match the mouse. From the germline J gene comes the end of the CDR3, since the read stops 1 residue before it. This chain joins TRBV23 and TRBJ1-1; the table's D call, TRBD1, has no DNA check behind it. CDR1 and CDR2 from the germline V gene are KGHTA and FQNQQP. The CDR3 has 14 residues. CDR3 DNA, as far as it was read: TGCTCCAGCAGCTCCGGGACAGGGTTCACAGAAGTCTTC. Amino acids: CSSSSGTGFTEVF. The full CDR3 is CSSSSGTGFTEVFF.

This clone is termed medium-sized. The genes and germline here are from mouse. The read falls 1 residue short of the CDR3 end, and the missing part is taken from the germline J gene. This sample includes further DNA sequences coding for the same CDR3. The chain uses TRBV26 and TRBJ2-7; D not certain. CDR1 is KGHPV, CDR2 FQNQEV, per germline (reference sequence). Between the trimmed V and J ends, which lost 2 bases and 4 bases, there was a span of 6 bases. The CDR3 consists of 12 residues. The CDR3 region is CASSLGQYEQYF. CDR3 bases read: TGTGCCAGCAGTCTGGGTCAGTATGAACAGTAC.

As for this clone: Gene names denote mouse genes. The read is 1 residue too short to cover the CDR3 end, so that end is filled in from the germline J gene. The chain combines TRBV23 with TRBJ2-3. From germline, CDR1 is KGHTA and CDR2 FQNQQP. This CDR3 has 16 amino acids. The sequenced part of the CDR3 DNA is TGCTCCAGCAGTCAATCGGGAAGCCCTAGTGCAGAAACGCTGTAT. This gives the protein CSSSQSGSPSAETLY. The CDR3 in its entirety is CSSSQSGSPSAETLYF.

In this sample, this clone turned up a few times. Gene names are the mouse ones. The read terminates 1 residue ahead of where the CDR3 ends, so the germline J gene completes it. V and J are TRBV16 and TRBJ1-1; D uncertain. V was shortened by 3 bases and J by 4 bases, with 3 bases between the two germline ends. The CDR3 is made up of 11 amino acids. Looked up from germline, CDR1 is SGHSA and CDR2 is FRNQAP. CDR3 amino acids: CASSFGTEVFF. The part of the CDR3 DNA that was read is TGTGCAAGCAGCTTCGGCACAGAAGTCTTC.

For this clone: Here the gene names and germline are mouse. The CDR3 end lies 1 residue beyond the end of the read and is filled in from the germline J gene. This chain joins TRBV23 and TRBJ2-1; the D call in the table, TRBD1, was not verified against the DNA. The CDR3 spans 15 residues. Germline assignment: CDR1 KGHTA and CDR2 FQNQQP. The DNA read from the CDR3 is TGCTCCAGCAGTCAAATCGGGACAAACTATGCTGAGCAGTTC. Amino acids: CSSSQIGTNYAEQF. The whole CDR3 region reads CSSSQIGTNYAEQFF.

On this clone: Gene names refer to mouse genes. Other DNA sequences from this sample encode an identical CDR3 as well. The CDR3 loop is CASSLDGSYEQYF. CDR3 DNA, as far as it was read: TGTGCCAGCTCTCTCGACGGCTCCTATGAACAGTAC. The gene calls are TRBV12-1 and TRBJ2-7; D gene uncertain. The DNA ends 1 residue before the CDR3 does, and the rest of the CDR3 is filled in from the germline J gene. The germline CDR1 and CDR2 sequences are SGHSN and HYEKVE. The V gene lost 0 bases and the J gene lost 0 bases, with 5 bases spanning the gap. The CDR3 consists of 13 residues.

Turning to this clone: Mouse germline and gene names are used. The read ends 1 residue before the CDR3 terminus; that terminus is restored from the germline J gene. V gene TRBV12-2 combines with J gene TRBJ2-3, with D perhaps given as TRBD1 or TRBD2 (5 bases each). The CDR3 runs 14 residues. V was trimmed by 0 bases and J by 0 bases, leaving 6 bases between them. Per the germline V gene, CDR1 is SGHLS and CDR2 is HYDKME. CDR3 bases read: TGTGCCAGCTCTCTCTGGGACAGTGCAGAAACGCTGTAT. Protein product: CASSLWDSAETLY. The entire CDR3 protein is CASSLWDSAETLYF.